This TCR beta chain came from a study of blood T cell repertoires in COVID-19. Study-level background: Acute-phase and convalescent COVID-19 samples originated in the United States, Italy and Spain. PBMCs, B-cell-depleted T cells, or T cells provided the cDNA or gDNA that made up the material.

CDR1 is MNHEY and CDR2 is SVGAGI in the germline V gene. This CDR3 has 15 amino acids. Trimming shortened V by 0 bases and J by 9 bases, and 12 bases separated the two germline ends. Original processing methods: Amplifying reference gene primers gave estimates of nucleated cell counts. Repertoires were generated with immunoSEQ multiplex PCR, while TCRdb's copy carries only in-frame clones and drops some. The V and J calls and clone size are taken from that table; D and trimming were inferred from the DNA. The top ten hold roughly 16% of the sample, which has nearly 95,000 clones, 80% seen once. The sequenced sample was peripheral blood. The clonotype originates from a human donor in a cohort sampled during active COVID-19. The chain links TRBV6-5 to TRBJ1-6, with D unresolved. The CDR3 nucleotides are TGTGCCAGCAGTTACTCTCCTAGAGTTGGTTCACCCCTCCACTTT. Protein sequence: CASSYSPRVGSPLHF.